The rows below give T cell receptor beta chains drawn from one sample of a study of blood T cell repertoires in COVID-19. This table comes from immunoSEQ multiplex PCR, and its TCRdb copy is limited to in-frame clones, with some not included. Counted here are around 300,000 clones, about nine tenths occurring once; the ten biggest clones make up roughly 6.1%. Material: peripheral blood. All receptors derive from a woman between 50 and 59 years old with COVID-19, enrolled during active disease. The CDR3 runs from the conserved cysteine through the conserved F or W. A D gene is named only where the DNA matches it firmly. Clone size is stated in some rows and not others, as once, few, many or a class when expanded.

d_call j_call clone_size v_call cdr3_aa cdr3_nt
TRBD1 TRBJ1-5 NA TRBV27 CASSSRQGSQPQHF TGTGCCAGCAGTTCCCGACAGGGAAGTCAGCCCCAGCATTTT
TRBD1 TRBJ1-1 NA TRBV11-3 CASSKTGSVEAFF TGTGCCAGCAGCAAGACAGGGTCGGTTGAAGCTTTCTTT
TRBD2 TRBJ2-1 NA TRBV12-5 CASALLGGRNNEQFF TGTGCTAGTGCCCTACTTGGCGGGAGGAACAATGAGCAGTTCTTC
NA TRBJ1-1 NA TRBV28 CASSPSGGGTEAFF TGTGCCAGCAGTCCCTCGGGGGGTGGGACTGAAGCTTTCTTT
TRBD2 TRBJ2-5 NA TRBV3-1/TRBV3-2 CASSPTLSGRAGETQYF TGTGCCAGCAGCCCCACCCTCTCCGGGAGGGCCGGGGAGACCCAGTACTTC
TRBD2 TRBJ2-2 NA TRBV5-1 CASSLLGRAVGELFF TGCGCCAGCAGCCTCCTGGGGAGGGCCGTCGGGGAGCTGTTTTTT
TRBD2 TRBJ2-3 NA TRBV10-2 CASSPGLAGGPDTQYF TGCGCCAGCAGCCCCGGACTAGCGGGAGGGCCAGATACGCAGTATTTT
NA TRBJ2-1 once TRBV3-1/TRBV3-2 CASSQEGSSRWNEQFF TGTGCCAGCAGCCAAGAGGGCTCCTCCCGGTGGAATGAGCAGTTCTTC
TRBD1 TRBJ1-4 NA TRBV18 CASSSIGTGVSTNEKLFF TGTGCCAGCTCATCAATCGGGACAGGGGTCTCAACTAATGAAAAACTGTTTTTT
TRBD2 TRBJ2-3 NA TRBV4-2 CASSQPGLLDTQYF TGTGCCAGCAGCCAACCGGGACTACTAGATACGCAGTATTTT
TRBD2 TRBJ2-7 NA TRBV2 CASSGMAGVSEQYF TGTGCCAGCAGTGGAATGGCGGGAGTCAGTGAGCAGTACTTC
NA TRBJ1-2 few TRBV20-1 CSALRYGYTF TGCAGTGCCCTCCGCTATGGCTACACCTTC
NA TRBJ2-5 NA TRBV4-1 CASSQTTPIRVETQYF TGCGCCAGCAGCCAAACTACTCCCATCCGGGTGGAGACCCAGTACTTC
TRBD1 TRBJ1-1 NA TRBV6-5 CASYRGGNTEAFF TGTGCCAGTTACAGGGGGGGAAACACTGAAGCTTTCTTT
NA TRBJ2-2 NA TRBV7-2 CASSLAAGGSTGELFF TGTGCCAGCAGCTTAGCAGCGGGCGGAAGCACCGGGGAGCTGTTTTTT
NA TRBJ1-4 NA TRBV7-8 CASSRATGFGEKLFF TGTGCCAGCAGCCGAGCGACGGGATTTGGTGAAAAACTGTTTTTT
TRBD2 TRBJ2-7 NA TRBV7-8 CASSLASAGGSYEQYF TGTGCCAGCAGCCTGGCGTCCGCGGGAGGTTCCTACGAGCAGTACTTC
TRBD1 TRBJ1-3 NA TRBV5-1 CASSLGTGGNTIYF TGCGCCAGCAGCTTGGGGACAGGGGGAAACACCATATATTTT
TRBD2 TRBJ2-1 NA TRBV5-6 CASSWGLAEYNEQFF TGTGCCAGCAGCTGGGGACTAGCAGAATACAATGAGCAGTTCTTC
NA TRBJ2-3 once TRBV12-3/TRBV12-4 CASRTGVAQYF TGTGCCAGCAGGACGGGAGTGGCGCAGTATTTT
TRBD2 TRBJ2-2 few TRBV2 CASSSRVAGGPGELFF TGTGCCAGCAGTTCGAGGGTAGCGGGAGGACCCGGGGAGCTGTTTTTT
NA TRBJ2-1 NA TRBV19 CASSIQGPKDNEQFF TGTGCCAGTAGTATCCAAGGACCAAAGGACAATGAGCAGTTCTTC
NA TRBJ1-1 NA TRBV5-6 CASSLSLRGEAFF TGTGCCAGCAGCTTGAGTTTAAGGGGTGAAGCTTTCTTT
NA TRBJ2-1 once TRBV18 CASSPRGSYNEQFF TGTGCCAGCTCACCGCGCGGCAGCTACAATGAGCAGTTCTTC
NA TRBJ1-1 NA TRBV2 CASSERGSNTEAFF TGTGCCAGCAGTGAAAGGGGGTCCAACACTGAAGCTTTCTTT
TRBD2 TRBJ2-7 NA TRBV4-1 CASSQGPSGSSYEQYF TGCGCCAGCAGCCAAGGACCTAGCGGGAGCTCCTACGAGCAGTACTTC
TRBD1 TRBJ1-2 NA TRBV6-5 CASSYDRVPIQGGYTF TGTGCCAGCAGTTACGACAGGGTACCCATTCAAGGTGGCTACACCTTC
TRBD2 TRBJ2-1 NA TRBV5-4 CASSLVGWSAAGENNEQFF TGTGCCAGCAGCTTGGTTGGGTGGTCGGCAGCGGGAGAGAACAATGAGCAGTTCTTC
NA TRBJ1-1 NA TRBV3-1/TRBV3-2 CASSQNTISEAFF TGTGCCAGCAGCCAGAACACGATCTCTGAAGCTTTCTTT
NA TRBJ1-4 NA TRBV4-3 CASSQDSAGEEKLFF TGCGCCAGCAGCCAAGATTCGGCAGGGGAGGAAAAACTGTTTTTT
NA TRBJ1-2 NA TRBV6-4 CASSALDRNRGGYTF TGTGCCAGCAGTGCCCTGGATCGCAATAGGGGGGGCTACACCTTC
NA TRBJ2-7 NA TRBV18 CASSCMEGGWVCRHEQYF TGTGCCAGCTCATGTATGGAGGGTGGCTGGGTATGCCGCCACGAGCAGTACTTC
NA TRBJ1-5 NA TRBV2 CASSGETKQPQHF TGTGCCAGCAGTGGAGAAACTAAGCAGCCCCAGCATTTT
NA TRBJ2-3 NA TRBV7-8 CASSPGGAVRGTDTQYF TGTGCCAGCAGCCCCGGGGGAGCGGTGAGGGGCACAGATACGCAGTATTTT
NA TRBJ1-1 NA TRBV19 CASKLQPNTEAFF TGTGCCAGTAAGCTCCAACCGAACACTGAAGCTTTCTTT
TRBD1 TRBJ1-6 once TRBV4-1 CASSQNRGLNSPLHF TGCGCCAGCAGCCAAAACAGGGGGTTAAATTCACCCCTCCACTTT
NA TRBJ2-7 NA TRBV30 CAWTGAPYEQYF TGTGCCTGGACAGGGGCCCCCTACGAGCAGTACTTC
NA TRBJ2-7 NA TRBV7-3 CASSLIGQAGEQYF TGTGCCAGCAGCTTAATCGGTCAGGCTGGGGAGCAGTACTTC
NA TRBJ2-6 NA TRBV24-1 CATSNRAGANVLTF TGTGCCACCAGTAACAGGGCTGGGGCCAACGTCCTGACTTTC
NA TRBJ1-4 NA TRBV1 CTSSQDTDEGAANEKLFF TGCACCAGCAGCCAAGATACGGACGAGGGGGCAGCTAATGAAAAACTGTTTTTT
TRBD1 TRBJ2-1 NA TRBV6-1 CASSEGGTGHNEQFF TGTGCCAGCAGTGAAGGGGGGACAGGGCACAATGAGCAGTTCTTC
TRBD2 TRBJ2-7 NA TRBV11-2 CASSFIIAGGSYEQYF TGTGCCAGCAGCTTCATCATAGCGGGAGGGTCCTACGAGCAGTACTTC
NA TRBJ2-1 NA TRBV29-1 CSLTTYNEQFF TGCAGCCTTACTACATACAATGAGCAGTTCTTC
NA TRBJ2-6 NA TRBV18 CASSPESSGANVLTF TGTGCCAGCTCACCGGAGAGCTCTGGGGCCAACGTCCTGACTTTC
NA TRBJ2-3 NA TRBV6-1 CASSDLVGGTDTQYF TGTGCCAGCAGTGATTTAGTAGGGGGAACAGATACGCAGTATTTT
NA TRBJ1-4 NA TRBV5-6 CASSLAGVEKLFF TGTGCCAGCAGCTTGGCAGGGGTTGAAAAACTGTTTTTT
TRBD2 TRBJ2-1 NA TRBV13 CASQSLVIAGTQAYNEQFF TGTGCCAGCCAAAGCTTAGTAATAGCGGGAACACAAGCCTACAATGAGCAGTTCTTC
TRBD2 TRBJ2-3 NA TRBV6-5 CASILAGGPDTQYF TGTGCCAGCATTCTAGCGGGAGGCCCAGATACGCAGTATTTT
TRBD1 TRBJ1-4 NA TRBV27 CASSKDRTGRNEKLFF TGTGCCAGCAGTAAAGATAGGACAGGCCGTAATGAAAAACTGTTTTTT
NA TRBJ1-1 NA TRBV3-1/TRBV3-2 CASSPRKGKGSTEAFF TGTGCCAGCAGCCCCCGGAAGGGGAAAGGAAGCACTGAAGCTTTCTTT
NA TRBJ2-4 NA TRBV24-1 CATSDFGDKKDIQYF TGTGCCACCAGTGATTTCGGGGACAAAAAGGACATTCAGTACTTC
NA TRBJ1-1 NA TRBV11-2 CASSRISYNTEAFF TGTGCCAGCAGCCGTATTTCCTATAACACTGAAGCTTTCTTT
TRBD1 TRBJ1-2 NA TRBV6-6 CASSSDRAGGYTF TGTGCCAGCAGTTCCGACAGGGCTGGTGGCTACACCTTC
NA TRBJ2-7 NA TRBV7-9 CASSSTRTDGRGYEQYF TGTGCCAGCAGCTCAACCCGGACTGACGGGAGAGGCTACGAGCAGTACTTC
NA TRBJ1-4 NA TRBV2 CATTPRGTREKLFF TGTGCCACAACCCCGCGGGGGACACGAGAAAAACTGTTTTTT
NA TRBJ2-1 NA TRBV7-2 CASSPDVGRSYNEQFF TGTGCCAGCAGCCCAGATGTGGGGAGGTCCTACAATGAGCAGTTCTTC
NA TRBJ2-5 NA TRBV7-9 CASSSPGGHETQYF TGTGCCAGCAGCTCGCCGGGGGGCCACGAGACCCAGTACTTC
NA TRBJ1-2 NA TRBV19 CASSPQGSGGGYTF TGTGCCAGTAGCCCCCAGGGGTCGGGAGGGGGCTACACCTTC
TRBD2 TRBJ2-1 few TRBV4-1 CASSQDPTSGRGFEQFF TGCGCCAGCAGCCAAGATCCGACTAGCGGGAGGGGATTTGAGCAGTTCTTC